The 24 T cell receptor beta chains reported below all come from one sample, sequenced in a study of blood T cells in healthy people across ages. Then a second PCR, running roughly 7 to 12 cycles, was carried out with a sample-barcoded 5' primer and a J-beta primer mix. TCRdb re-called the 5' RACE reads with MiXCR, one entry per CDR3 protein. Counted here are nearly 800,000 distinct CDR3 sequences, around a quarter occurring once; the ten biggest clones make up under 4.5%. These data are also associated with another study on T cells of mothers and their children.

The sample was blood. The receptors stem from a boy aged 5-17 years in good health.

CDR3 in DNA: TGCAGTGCTGCCCCTGGGCGGGTCCCCAACTACGAGCAGTACTTC. This encodes CSAAPGRVPNYEQYF. This sequence joins TRBV20-1 and TRBJ2-1, with a possible D match to TRBD2 (5 bases). Gene TRBJ2-7 matches the end of the DNA better, so the J call may be wrong. From germline, CDR1 is DFQATT and CDR2 SNEGSKA (reference sequence). CDR3 length: 15 residues.

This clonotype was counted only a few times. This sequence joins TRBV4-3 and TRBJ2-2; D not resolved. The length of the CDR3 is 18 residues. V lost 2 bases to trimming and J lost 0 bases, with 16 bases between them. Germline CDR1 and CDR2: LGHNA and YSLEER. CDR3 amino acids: CASSQWVPGGANTGELFF. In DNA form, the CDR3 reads TGCGCCAGCAGCCAATGGGTCCCTGGCGGCGCGAACACCGGGGAGCTGTTTTTT.

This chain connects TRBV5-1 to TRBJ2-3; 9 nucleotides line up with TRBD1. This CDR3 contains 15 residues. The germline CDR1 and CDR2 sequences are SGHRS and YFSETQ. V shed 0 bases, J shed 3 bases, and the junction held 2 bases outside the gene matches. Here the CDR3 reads CASSLEDRGTDTQYF. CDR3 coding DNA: TGCGCCAGCAGCTTGGAGGACAGGGGTACAGATACGCAGTATTTT.

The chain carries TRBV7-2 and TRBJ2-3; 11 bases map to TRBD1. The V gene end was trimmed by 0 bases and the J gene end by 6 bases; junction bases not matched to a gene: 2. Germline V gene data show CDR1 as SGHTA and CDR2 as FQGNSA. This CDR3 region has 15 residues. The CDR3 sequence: CASSLAGQGADTQYF. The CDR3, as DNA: TGTGCCAGCAGCTTAGCCGGACAGGGGGCGGATACGCAGTATTTT.

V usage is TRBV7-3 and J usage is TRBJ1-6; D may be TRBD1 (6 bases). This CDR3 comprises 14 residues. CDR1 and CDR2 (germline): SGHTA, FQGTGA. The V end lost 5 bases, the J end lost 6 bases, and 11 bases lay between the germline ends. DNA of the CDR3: TGTGCCAGCAGCCTAATGGACAGTAATTCACCCCTCCACTTT. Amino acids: CASSLMDSNSPLHF.

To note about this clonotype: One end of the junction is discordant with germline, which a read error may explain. The CDR3 spells CASSIGQNPYSNQPRHF. In DNA, the CDR3 is TGTGCCAGCAGCATAGGACAGAATCCTTATAGCAATCAGCCCCGGCATTTT. V gene TRBV7-8 combines with J gene TRBJ1-5, with a possible D match to TRBD1 (6 bases). The CDR3 spans 17 residues. Germline V gives CDR1 SGHVS, CDR2 FQNEAQ.

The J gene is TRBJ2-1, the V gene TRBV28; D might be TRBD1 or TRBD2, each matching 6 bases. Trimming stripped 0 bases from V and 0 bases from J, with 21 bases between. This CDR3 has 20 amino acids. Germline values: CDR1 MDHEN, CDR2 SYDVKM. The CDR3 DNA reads TGTGCCAGCAGTTTATGGACCCCTCGTAGGAGGGGGAACTCCTACAATGAGCAGTTCTTC. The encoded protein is CASSLWTPRRRGNSYNEQFF.

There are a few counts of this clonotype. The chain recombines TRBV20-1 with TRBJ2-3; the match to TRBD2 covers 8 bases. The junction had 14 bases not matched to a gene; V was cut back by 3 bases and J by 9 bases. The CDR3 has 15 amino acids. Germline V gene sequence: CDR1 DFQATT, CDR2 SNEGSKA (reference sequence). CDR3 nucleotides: TGCAGTGCTAGCTACCCCCGGGGGGGAGGGGCCACGCAGTATTTT. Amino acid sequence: CSASYPRGGGATQYF.

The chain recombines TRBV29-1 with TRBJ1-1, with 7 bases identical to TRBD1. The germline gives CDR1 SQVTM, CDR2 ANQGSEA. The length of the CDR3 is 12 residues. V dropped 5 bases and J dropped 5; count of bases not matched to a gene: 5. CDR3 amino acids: CSVWDSITEAFF. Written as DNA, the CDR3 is TGCAGCGTTTGGGACAGTATAACTGAAGCTTTCTTT.

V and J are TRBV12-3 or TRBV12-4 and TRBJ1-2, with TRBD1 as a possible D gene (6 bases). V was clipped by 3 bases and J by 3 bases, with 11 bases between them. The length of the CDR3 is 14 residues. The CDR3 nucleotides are TGTGCCAGCAGTTTGTGGGGGGCTGACTATGGCTACACCTTC. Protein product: CASSLWGADYGYTF.

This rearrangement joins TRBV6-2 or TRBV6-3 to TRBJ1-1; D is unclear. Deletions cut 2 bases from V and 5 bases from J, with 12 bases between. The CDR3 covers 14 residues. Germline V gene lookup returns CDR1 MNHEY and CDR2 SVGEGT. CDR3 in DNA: TGTGCCAGCAGTTACGGGCACCTGGGGACTGAAGCTTTCTTT. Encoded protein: CASSYGHLGTEAFF.

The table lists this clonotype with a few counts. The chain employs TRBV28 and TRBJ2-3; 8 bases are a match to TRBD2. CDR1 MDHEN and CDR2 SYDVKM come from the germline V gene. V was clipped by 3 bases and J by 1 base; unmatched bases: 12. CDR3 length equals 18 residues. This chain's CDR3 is CASSFWTSSGSGTDTQYF. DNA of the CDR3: TGTGCCAGCAGTTTCTGGACTAGCTCCGGTTCGGGCACAGATACGCAGTATTTT.

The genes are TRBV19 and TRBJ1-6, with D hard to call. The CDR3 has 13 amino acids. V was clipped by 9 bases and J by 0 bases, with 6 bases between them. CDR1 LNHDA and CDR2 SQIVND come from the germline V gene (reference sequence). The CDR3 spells CASGSSYNSPLHF. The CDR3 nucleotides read TGTGCCAGCGGGAGCTCCTATAATTCACCCCTCCACTTT.

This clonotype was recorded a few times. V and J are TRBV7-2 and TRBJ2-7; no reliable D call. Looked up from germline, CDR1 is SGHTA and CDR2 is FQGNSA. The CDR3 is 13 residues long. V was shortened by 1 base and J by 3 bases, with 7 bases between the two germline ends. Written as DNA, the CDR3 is TGTGCCAGCAGCTTAGAGGACGTCTACGAGCAGTACTTC. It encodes CASSLEDVYEQYF.

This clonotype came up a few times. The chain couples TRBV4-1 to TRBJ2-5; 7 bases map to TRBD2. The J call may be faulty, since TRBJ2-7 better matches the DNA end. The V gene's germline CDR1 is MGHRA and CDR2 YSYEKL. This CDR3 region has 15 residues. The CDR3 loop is CASSPLGGDPYEQYF. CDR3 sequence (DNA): TGCGCCAGCAGCCCGCTGGGGGGGGACCCCTACGAGCAGTACTTC.

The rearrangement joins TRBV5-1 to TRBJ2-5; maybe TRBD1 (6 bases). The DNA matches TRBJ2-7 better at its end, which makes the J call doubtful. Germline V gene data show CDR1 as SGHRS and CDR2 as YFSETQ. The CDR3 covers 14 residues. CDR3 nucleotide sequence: TGCGCCAGCAGCTTGGGACAGGACCTCTACGAGCAGTACTTC. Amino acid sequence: CASSLGQDLYEQYF.

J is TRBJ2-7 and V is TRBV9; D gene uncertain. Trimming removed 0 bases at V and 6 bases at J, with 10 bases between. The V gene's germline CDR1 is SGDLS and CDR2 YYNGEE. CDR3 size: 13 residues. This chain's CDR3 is CASSVAPQAEQYF. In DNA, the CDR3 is TGTGCCAGCAGCGTAGCCCCCCAAGCCGAGCAGTACTTC.

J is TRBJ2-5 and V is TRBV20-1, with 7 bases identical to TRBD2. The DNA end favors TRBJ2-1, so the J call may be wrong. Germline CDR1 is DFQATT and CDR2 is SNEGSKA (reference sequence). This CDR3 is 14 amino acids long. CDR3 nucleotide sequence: TGCAGTGCTAGAGAAGGCGGGAGCGGGAATGAGCAGTTCTTC. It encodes CSAREGGSGNEQFF.

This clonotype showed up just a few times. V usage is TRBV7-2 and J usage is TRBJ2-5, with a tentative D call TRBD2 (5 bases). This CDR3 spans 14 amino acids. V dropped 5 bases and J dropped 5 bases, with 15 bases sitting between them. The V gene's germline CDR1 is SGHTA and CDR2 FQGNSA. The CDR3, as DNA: TGTGCCAGCAGCCCTACTCGCGGGTGGGAGACCCAGTACTTC. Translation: CASSPTRGWETQYF.

This chain's CDR3 is CASSFSGYEQFF. In DNA form, the CDR3 reads TGTGCCAGCAGTTTCTCGGGGTATGAGCAGTTCTTC. The chain uses TRBV28 and TRBJ2-1; tentatively, D is TRBD2 (5 bases). Germline CDR1 reads MDHEN; CDR2 reads SYDVKM. V was pared by 3 bases and J by 8 bases, with 8 bases between. CDR3 length: 12 residues.

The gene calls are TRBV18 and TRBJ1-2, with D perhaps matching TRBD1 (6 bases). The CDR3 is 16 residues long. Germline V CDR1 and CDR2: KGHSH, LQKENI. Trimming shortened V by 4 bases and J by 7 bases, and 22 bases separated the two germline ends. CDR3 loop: CASSRNSGGAGSGYTF. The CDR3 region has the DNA TGTGCCAGCTCACGGAACTCGGGGGGCGCGGGCTCTGGCTACACCTTC. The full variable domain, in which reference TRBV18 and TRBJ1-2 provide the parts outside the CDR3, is NAGVMQNPRHLVRRRGQEARLRCSPMKGHSHVYWYRQLPEEGLKFMVYLQKENIIDESGMPKERFSAEFPKEGPSILRIQQVVRGDSAAYFCASSRNSGGAGSGYTFGSGTRLTVV.

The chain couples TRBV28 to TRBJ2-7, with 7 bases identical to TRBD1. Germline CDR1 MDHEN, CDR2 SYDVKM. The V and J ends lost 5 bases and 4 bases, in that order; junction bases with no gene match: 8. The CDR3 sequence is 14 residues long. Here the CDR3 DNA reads TGTGCCAGCAGTGATACAGGGGAAGGGTACGAGCAGTACTTC. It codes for CASSDTGEGYEQYF.

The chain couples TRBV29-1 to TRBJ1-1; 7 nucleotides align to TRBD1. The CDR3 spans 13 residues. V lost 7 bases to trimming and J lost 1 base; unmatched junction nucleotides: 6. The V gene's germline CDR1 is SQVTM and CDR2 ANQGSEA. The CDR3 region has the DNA TGCAGCGCGAGACAGGGTTCGAACACTGAAGCTTTCTTT. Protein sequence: CSARQGSNTEAFF.

CDR3 DNA sequence: TGCAGTGCCCCGGGACCATCCTACGAGCAGTACTTC. Residues: CSAPGPSYEQYF. The chain carries TRBV20-1 and TRBJ2-5; perhaps D is TRBD1 or TRBD2 (5 bases each). The J call is in doubt because the DNA end fits TRBJ2-7 better. The CDR3 spans 12 residues. Germline loops: CDR1 DFQATT, CDR2 SNEGSKA (reference sequence).